Shown below are 31 T cell receptor beta chains from a single sample sequenced in a study of blood T cell repertoires in COVID-19. Generated by immunoSEQ multiplex PCR, the TCRdb table keeps only in-frame clones and is missing some. The repertoire holds 150,000 or so clones, with roughly 90% as singletons. Sequencing was done on a sample of PBMCs or T cells enriched from blood (not recorded which). All receptors come from a woman between 40 and 50 years old who had been exposed to COVID-19.

The chain links TRBV7-2 to TRBJ2-3; a possible D gene is TRBD2 (5 bases). The CDR3 sequence is 16 residues long. In germline, CDR1 is SGHTA, CDR2 FQGNSA. V lost 4 bases and J lost 0, with 14 bases in between. CDR3 residues: CASSSGKGSSTDTQYF. The CDR3 coding sequence is TGTGCCAGCAGCTCGGGGAAGGGCTCTAGCACAGATACGCAGTATTTT.

The chain links TRBV2 to TRBJ1-1, with 7 bases fitting TRBD1. This CDR3 is 13 amino acids long. Losses at the gene ends were 9 bases for V and 0 bases for J; bases not matched to a gene: 4. CDR1 is SNHLY, CDR2 FYNNEI, per germline. This CDR3 reads CASQGEVNTEAFF. CDR3 DNA: TGTGCCAGTCAGGGGGAAGTGAACACTGAAGCTTTCTTT.

The CDR3 reads CASSFGESEAFF. The CDR3 DNA reads as TGCGCCAGCAGCTTCGGGGAGAGTGAAGCTTTCTTT. The chain uses TRBV5-1 and TRBJ1-1; no reliable D call. Trimming shortened V by 2 bases and J by 7 bases, and 9 bases separated the two germline ends. Germline CDR1 reads SGHRS; CDR2 reads YFSETQ. The CDR3 spans 12 residues.

The DNA for the CDR3 is TGTGCCAGCGCGTGGGACAGCTCCTATAATTCACCCCTCCACTTT. Translating it yields CASAWDSSYNSPLHF. This chain links TRBV2 with TRBJ1-6; 7 bases match TRBD1. V was pared by 8 bases and J by 0 bases, with 4 bases of the junction left unmatched. This CDR3 spans 15 amino acids. CDR1 and CDR2 from the germline V gene are SNHLY and FYNNEI.

The rearrangement uses TRBV28 and TRBJ1-4; 8 nucleotides align to TRBD1. The CDR3 is made up of 14 amino acids. In germline, CDR1 is MDHEN, CDR2 SYDVKM. V lost 6 bases to trimming and J lost 5 bases; unmatched junction nucleotides: 5. The CDR3 bases are TGTGCCAGCAGGGGGACAGGTCGGAATGAAAAACTGTTTTTT. As protein: CASRGTGRNEKLFF.

This chain uses TRBV6-1 with TRBJ2-7; 8 nucleotides align to TRBD1. V lost 0 bases to trimming and J lost 0 bases; unmatched junction nucleotides: 10. Germline V CDR1 and CDR2: MNHNS, SASEGT. CDR3 length: 18 amino acids. The CDR3 DNA is TGTGCCAGCAGTGAAGCCGGGGATTGGACAGGGAGCTCCTACGAGCAGTACTTC. It encodes CASSEAGDWTGSSYEQYF.

V usage is TRBV4-1 and J usage is TRBJ1-5; D unresolved. The CDR3 is 15 residues long. The ends were cut back, 1 base at V and 7 bases at J, with 14 bases in the middle. Germline V gene sequence: CDR1 MGHRA, CDR2 YSYEKL. CDR3 in amino acids: CASSQGDQVEQPQHF. DNA of the CDR3: TGCGCCAGCAGCCAAGGTGATCAGGTTGAGCAGCCCCAGCATTTT.

This chain links TRBV7-2 with TRBJ1-2; D unclear. V shed 5 bases and J shed 4 bases, with 17 bases lying between them. The CDR3 runs to 15 residues. Germline V lookup: CDR1 SGHTA, CDR2 FQGNSA. The CDR3, as DNA: TGTGCCAGCAGCCAAAGCCCCTACCCCCTCTATGGCTACACCTTC. It specifies CASSQSPYPLYGYTF.

The chain is built from TRBV12-3 or TRBV12-4 and TRBJ2-2, with D unresolved. V was trimmed by 3 bases and J by 6 bases, leaving 5 bases between them. This CDR3 region has 12 residues. CDR3 sequence: CASSFPSGELFF. The CDR3 region has the DNA TGTGCCAGCAGTTTCCCCTCCGGGGAGCTGTTTTTT.

The chain has TRBV23-1 and TRBJ2-7; possibly TRBD2 for D (6 bases). TRBV23-1 is identified as an open reading frame with a role that is uncertain. This CDR3 contains 20 residues. Trimming cost V 4 bases and J 2 bases, with 30 bases left between them. CDR3 nucleotide sequence: TGCGCCAGCAGTCGTCCGGAAGGGGACTCCGGGACTCCGGCTCCCTACGAGCAGTACTTC. It translates to CASSRPEGDSGTPAPYEQYF.

This clone was seen once. This chain uses TRBV12-5 with TRBJ2-3, with a weak D call TRBD2 (6 bases). In germline, CDR1 is LGHNT, CDR2 FRNRAP. The CDR3 totals 16 residues. Between the trimmed V and J ends, which lost 1 base and 0 bases, there was a span of 11 bases. The CDR3 region has the DNA TGTGCTAGTGGTTTGGGGGCGGGGAGGAGCACAGATACGCAGTATTTT. Residues: CASGLGAGRSTDTQYF.

J is TRBJ2-1 and V is TRBV3-1 (or the pseudogene TRBV3-2); tentatively, D is TRBD1 (5 bases). Per the germline V gene, CDR1 is LGHDT and CDR2 is YNNKEL (reference sequence). V was cut by 1 base and J by 5 bases, with 12 bases left in between. CDR3 length equals 15 residues. The CDR3 region has the DNA TGTGCCAGCAGCCAAGCAGGGAATGGCGACAATGAGCAGTTCTTC. Protein sequence: CASSQAGNGDNEQFF.

The chain employs TRBV27 and TRBJ2-7; 7 positions agree with TRBD2. The CDR3 sequence is 16 residues long. V dropped 2 bases and J dropped 2; count of bases not matched to a gene: 9. Germline V gene sequence: CDR1 MNHEY, CDR2 SMNVEV (reference sequence). The DNA for the CDR3 is TGTGCCAGCAGTTTAGGATCTTTGGGGACTACCTACGAGCAGTACTTC. This codes for CASSLGSLGTTYEQYF.

V and J are TRBV28 and TRBJ2-3; 9 bases are shared with TRBD2. The V gene end was trimmed by 3 bases and the J gene end by 1 base; junction bases not matched to a gene: 14. The CDR3 spans 19 residues. Germline values: CDR1 MDHEN, CDR2 SYDVKM. The CDR3 loop reads CASSFGGRAGGGGTDTQYF. DNA for the CDR3: TGTGCCAGCAGTTTTGGGGGGCGGGCGGGAGGGGGGGGCACAGATACGCAGTATTTT. Supplemented by reference TRBV28 and TRBJ2-3, the full variable domain reads DVKVTQSSRYLVKRTGEKVFLECVQDMDHENMFWYRQDPGLGLRLIYFSYDVKMKEKGDIPEGYSVSREKKERFSLILESASTNQTSMYLCASSFGGRAGGGGTDTQYFGPGTRLTVL.

V usage is TRBV9 and J usage is TRBJ1-3, with 11 bases matching TRBD1. This CDR3 is built from 16 residues. The germline V gene has CDR1 SGDLS and CDR2 YYNGEE. J lost 1 base, V lost 4 bases, and 4 bases had no gene match. This CDR3 reads CASSTRDRGSGNTIYF. In DNA form, the CDR3 reads TGTGCCAGCAGCACGCGGGACAGGGGGTCTGGAAACACCATATATTTT.

In this sample, this clone turned up a few times. This chain connects TRBV5-1 to TRBJ2-7; D is ambiguous. This CDR3 spans 12 amino acids. CDR1 and CDR2 from the germline V gene are SGHRS and YFSETQ. Deletions cut 2 bases from V and 5 bases from J, with 8 bases between. CDR3 sequence (DNA): TGCGCCAGCAGCTTAACTTATAACGAGCAGTACTTC. It encodes CASSLTYNEQYF.

The chain employs TRBV6-5 and TRBJ1-1, with 7 bases matching TRBD1. CDR1 MNHEY and CDR2 SVGAGI come from the germline V gene. The CDR3 loop spans 13 amino acids. The V and J ends lost 6 bases and 5 bases, in that order; junction bases with no gene match: 6. The CDR3 nucleotides are TGTGCCAGCAGCACACAGGGGAGGACTGAAGCTTTCTTT. It yields the protein CASSTQGRTEAFF.

The count of this clone is one. The rearrangement joins TRBV5-4 to TRBJ2-1; perhaps TRBD1 as D (5 bases). V shed 4 bases and J shed 8 bases, with 13 bases lying between them. The CDR3 totals 13 residues. Germline lookup yields CDR1 SGHNT and CDR2 YYREEE (reference sequence). The CDR3 loop is CASSQDRGYEQFF. CDR3 bases: TGTGCCAGCAGCCAAGATAGGGGATATGAGCAGTTCTTC.

This chain joins TRBV9 and TRBJ1-1; no definite D call. V gave up 0 bases and J gave up 7 bases, with 13 bases separating them. Germline CDR1 and CDR2: SGDLS and YYNGEE. The CDR3 is 14 residues long. In DNA, the CDR3 is TGTGCCAGCAGCGTAGTCCAGGAGGGAGGTGAAGCTTTCTTT. Its translation is CASSVVQEGGEAFF.

This chain uses TRBV5-1 with TRBJ2-2, with D perhaps matching TRBD2 (6 bases). Germline V gene sequence: CDR1 SGHRS, CDR2 YFSETQ. V was clipped by 1 base and J by 0 bases, with 10 bases between them. This CDR3 spans 16 amino acids. This CDR3 reads CASSLLAGSNTGELFF. CDR3 nucleotides: TGCGCCAGCAGCTTGCTGGCGGGATCGAACACCGGGGAGCTGTTTTTT. The full variable domain, rest sourced from reference TRBV5-1 and TRBJ2-2, is KAGVTQTPRYLIKTRGQQVTLSCSPISGHRSVSWYQQTPGQGLQFLFEYFSETQRNKGNFPGRFSGRQFSNSRSEMNVSTLELGDSALYLCASSLLAGSNTGELFFGEGSRLTVL.

The rearrangement links TRBV5-1 to TRBJ2-2, with 7 bases matching TRBD2. The junction had 9 bases not matched to a gene; V was cut back by 4 bases and J by 0 bases. This CDR3 contains 17 residues. CDR1 and CDR2 from the germline V gene are SGHRS and YFSETQ. DNA of the CDR3: TGCGCCAGCAGCCCTAAACGGGCGGGAGCGAACACCGGGGAGCTGTTTTTT. Its translation: CASSPKRAGANTGELFF.

The V call is TRBV11-2, the J call TRBJ1-1, with D unresolved. The V and J ends lost 5 bases and 9 bases respectively, with 13 bases between them. Germline V gene data show CDR1 as SGHAT and CDR2 as FQNNGV. The CDR3 loop spans 12 amino acids. The CDR3 nucleotides are TGTGCCAGCAGCCGGGGAGCTCATCAAGCTTTCTTT. Protein product: CASSRGAHQAFF.

The V call is TRBV6-2 or TRBV6-3, the J call TRBJ2-1; 9 bases agree with TRBD1. The trim removed 5 bases at V and 0 bases at J, leaving 5 bases unmatched. Germline V CDR1 and CDR2: MNHEY, SVGEGT. This CDR3 spans 16 amino acids. DNA of the CDR3: TGTGCCAGCAGTCGGACAGGGGACATCTCCTACAATGAGCAGTTCTTC. Protein: CASSRTGDISYNEQFF.

The chain has TRBV12-3 or TRBV12-4 and TRBJ1-1; perhaps TRBD1 as D (5 bases). The ends were cut back, 6 bases at V and 4 bases at J, with 12 bases in the middle. This CDR3 is 13 amino acids long. CDR3 nucleotide sequence: TGTGCCAGCAGCCTAAACGGGGGCACTGAAGCTTTCTTT. It is translated as CASSLNGGTEAFF.

This rearrangement joins TRBV2 to TRBJ1-5; tentative D call: TRBD1 (6 bases). Germline V gives CDR1 SNHLY, CDR2 FYNNEI. V lost 7 bases and J lost 2, with 21 bases in between. The CDR3 has 17 amino acids. CDR3 sequence (DNA): TGTGCCAGCACCCTCTTGGGGGGGGGCTACGGCAATCAGCCCCAGCATTTT. Translated: CASTLLGGGYGNQPQHF.

The chain is built from TRBV18 and TRBJ2-6; D unclear. Trimming stripped 7 bases from V and 0 bases from J, with 7 bases between. The germline gives CDR1 KGHSH, CDR2 LQKENI. The CDR3 contains 14 residues. CDR3 in DNA: TGTGCCAGCTTCCCGCGCTCTGGGGCCAACGTCCTGACTTTC. Protein product: CASFPRSGANVLTF.

The V call is TRBV19, the J call TRBJ1-5; 8 bases align to TRBD1. This CDR3 is 17 amino acids long. In germline, CDR1 is LNHDA, CDR2 SQIVND (reference sequence). Trimming took 1 base from V and 4 from J; bases not matched to a gene: 9. CDR3 DNA sequence: TGTGCCAGTAGTATAGTGGGACAGGTTGTCTCAAATCAGCCCCAGCATTTT. Encoded protein: CASSIVGQVVSNQPQHF.

The J gene is TRBJ1-3, the V gene TRBV27; the match to TRBD1 covers 9 bases. CDR3 length equals 14 residues. V lost 7 bases to trimming and J lost 7 bases; unmatched junction nucleotides: 8. Germline CDR1 and CDR2: MNHEY and SMNVEV (reference sequence). The CDR3 loop reads CASISRTGDNTIYF. The CDR3, as DNA: TGTGCCAGCATCTCAAGGACAGGGGATAACACCATATATTTT.

The chain employs TRBV24-1 and TRBJ2-1, with TRBD2 identical over 8 bases. In germline, CDR1 is KGHDR, CDR2 SFDVKD. Trimming took 1 base from V and 6 from J; bases not matched to a gene: 7. CDR3 length equals 16 residues. The CDR3 DNA follows: TGTGCCACCAGTGATTTTAAAGCGGGAGCGTCCAATGAGCAGTTCTTC. Its translation: CATSDFKAGASNEQFF.

The chain employs TRBV6-5 and TRBJ2-7; a possible D gene is TRBD1 (5 bases). Trimming removed 5 bases from V and 2 bases from J, with 16 bases in between. From germline, CDR1 is MNHEY and CDR2 SVGAGI. CDR3 length: 15 residues. The CDR3, as DNA: TGTGCCAGCAGTATAACAAGGGGTTACACCTACGAGCAGTACTTC. It codes for CASSITRGYTYEQYF.

The chain is built from TRBV27 and TRBJ2-1, with a weak D call TRBD2 (5 bases). From germline, CDR1 is MNHEY and CDR2 SMNVEV (reference sequence). Trimming removed 2 bases from V and 10 bases from J, with 12 bases in between. The CDR3 is 13 amino acids. The CDR3 nucleotides are TGTGCCAGCAGTTTAACCCCTAGGAGGGAGCAGTTCTTC. Its protein is CASSLTPRREQFF.